The 2 T cell receptor beta chains below come from one sample, sequenced in a study of CD8+ T cells in alopecia areata. RNA extraction was followed by reverse transcription into cDNA, which acted as the sequencing template. Generated by immunoSEQ multiplex PCR, the TCRdb table keeps only in-frame clones and is missing some. Of 150,000 or so clones detected, about 54% appear once; the ten largest clones hold more than 4.5%. The specimen sequenced was CD4+ T cells sorted from blood. The receptors derive from a human donor in good health.

V gene TRBV5-1 combines with J gene TRBJ2-1; a weak D match, TRBD1 (6 bases). This CDR3 comprises 13 residues. Per the germline V gene, CDR1 is SGHRS and CDR2 is YFSETQ. Trimming shortened V by 1 base and J by 9 bases, and 11 bases separated the two germline ends. CDR3 region: CASSLKGVGEQFF. For the CDR3, the DNA is TGCGCCAGCAGCTTGAAGGGGGTCGGTGAGCAGTTCTTC.

The chain is built from TRBV4-1 and TRBJ2-1, with 8 positions matching TRBD1. Germline V gene sequence: CDR1 MGHRA, CDR2 YSYEKL. This CDR3 region has 16 residues. The V gene end was trimmed by 2 bases and the J gene end by 4 bases; junction bases not matched to a gene: 7. The CDR3, as DNA: TGCGCCAGCAGCCAATGGACAGGGTCCCCTTACAATGAGCAGTTCTTC. This gives the protein CASSQWTGSPYNEQFF.